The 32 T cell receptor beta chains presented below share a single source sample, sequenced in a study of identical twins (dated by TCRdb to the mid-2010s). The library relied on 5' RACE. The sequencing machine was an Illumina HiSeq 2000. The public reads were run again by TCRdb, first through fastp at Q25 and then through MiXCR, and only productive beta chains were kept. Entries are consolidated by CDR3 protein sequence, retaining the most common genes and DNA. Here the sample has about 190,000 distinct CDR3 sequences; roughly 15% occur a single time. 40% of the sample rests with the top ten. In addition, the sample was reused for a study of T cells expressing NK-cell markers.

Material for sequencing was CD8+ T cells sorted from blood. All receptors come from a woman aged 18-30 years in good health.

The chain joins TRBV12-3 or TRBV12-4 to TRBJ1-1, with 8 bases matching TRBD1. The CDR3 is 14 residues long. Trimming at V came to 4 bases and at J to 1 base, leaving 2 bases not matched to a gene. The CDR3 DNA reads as TGTGCCAGCAGTTGGACAGGGAAGAACACTGAAGCTTTCTTT. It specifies CASSWTGKNTEAFF.

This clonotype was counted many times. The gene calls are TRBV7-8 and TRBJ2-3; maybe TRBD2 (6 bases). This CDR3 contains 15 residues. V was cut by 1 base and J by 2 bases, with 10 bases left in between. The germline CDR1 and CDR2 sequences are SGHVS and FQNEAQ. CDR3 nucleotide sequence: TGTGCCAGCAGCTTAGTCGGGGGATACACAGATACGCAGTATTTT. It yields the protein CASSLVGGYTDTQYF.

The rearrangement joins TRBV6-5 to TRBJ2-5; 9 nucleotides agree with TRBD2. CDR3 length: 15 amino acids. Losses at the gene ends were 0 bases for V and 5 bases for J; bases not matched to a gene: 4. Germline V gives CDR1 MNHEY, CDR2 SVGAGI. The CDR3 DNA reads TGTGCCAGCAGTTACTCGCCTAGCGGGGTGGAGACCCAGTACTTC. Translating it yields CASSYSPSGVETQYF.

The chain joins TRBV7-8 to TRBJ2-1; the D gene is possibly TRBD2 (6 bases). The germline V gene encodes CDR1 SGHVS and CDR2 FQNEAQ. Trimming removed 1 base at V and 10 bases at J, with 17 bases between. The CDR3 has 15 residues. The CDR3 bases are TGTGCCAGCAGCTTAGAGGGACTTGTCAAGTCGGAGCAGTTCTTC. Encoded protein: CASSLEGLVKSEQFF.

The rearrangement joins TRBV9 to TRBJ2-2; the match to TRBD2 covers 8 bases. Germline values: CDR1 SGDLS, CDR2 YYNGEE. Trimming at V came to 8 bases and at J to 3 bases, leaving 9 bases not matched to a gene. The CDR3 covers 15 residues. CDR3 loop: CASTSGSDYTGELFF. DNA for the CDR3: TGTGCCAGTACGAGCGGGAGTGATTACACCGGGGAGCTGTTTTTT.

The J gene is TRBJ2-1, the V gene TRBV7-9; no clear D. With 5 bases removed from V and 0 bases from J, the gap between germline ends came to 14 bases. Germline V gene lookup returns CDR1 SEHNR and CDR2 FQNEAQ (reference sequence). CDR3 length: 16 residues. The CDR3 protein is CASSQPLTGSYNEQFF. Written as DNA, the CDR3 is TGTGCCAGCAGCCAACCACTAACGGGCTCCTACAATGAGCAGTTCTTC.

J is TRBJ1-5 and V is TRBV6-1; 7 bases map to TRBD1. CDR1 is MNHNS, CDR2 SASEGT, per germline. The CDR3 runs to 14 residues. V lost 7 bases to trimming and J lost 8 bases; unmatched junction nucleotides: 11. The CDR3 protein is CASNSGQTDEPQHF. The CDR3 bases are TGTGCCAGCAACTCGGGACAGACTGACGAGCCCCAGCATTTT.

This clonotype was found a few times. The CDR3 sequence: CASSRLQGSDTQYF. CDR3 coding DNA: TGTGCCAGCAGCAGACTTCAGGGGTCCGATACGCAGTATTTT. The V call is TRBV7-3, the J call TRBJ2-3, with D possibly matching TRBD1 (6 bases). The V and J ends lost 5 bases and 6 bases respectively, with 15 bases between them. The CDR3 covers 14 residues. Germline V lookup: CDR1 SGHTA, CDR2 FQGTGA.

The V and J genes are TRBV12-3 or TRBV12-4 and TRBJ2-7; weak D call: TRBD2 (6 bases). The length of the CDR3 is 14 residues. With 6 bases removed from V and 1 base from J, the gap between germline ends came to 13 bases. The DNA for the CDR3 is TGTGCCAGCAGCCTCGTTGGGACTTCCTACGAGCAGTACTTC. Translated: CASSLVGTSYEQYF.

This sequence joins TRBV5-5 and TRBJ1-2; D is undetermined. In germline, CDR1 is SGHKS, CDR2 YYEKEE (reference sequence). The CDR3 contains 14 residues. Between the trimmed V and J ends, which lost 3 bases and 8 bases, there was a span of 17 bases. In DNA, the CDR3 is TGTGCCAGCAGCTACCCCACGACGGGTGGCGGCTACACCTTC. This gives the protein CASSYPTTGGGYTF.

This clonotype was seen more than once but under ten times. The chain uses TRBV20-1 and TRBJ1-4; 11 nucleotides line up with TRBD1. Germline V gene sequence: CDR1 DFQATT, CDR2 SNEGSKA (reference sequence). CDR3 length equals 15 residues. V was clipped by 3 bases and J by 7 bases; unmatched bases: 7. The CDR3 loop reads CSASDRDRGSEKLFF. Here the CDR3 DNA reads TGCAGTGCTAGCGATAGGGACAGGGGGTCTGAAAAACTGTTTTTT.

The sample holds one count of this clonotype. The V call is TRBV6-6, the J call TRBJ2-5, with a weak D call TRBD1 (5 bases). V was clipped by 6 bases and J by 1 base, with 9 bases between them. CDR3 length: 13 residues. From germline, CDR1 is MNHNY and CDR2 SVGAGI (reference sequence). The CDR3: CASRRQTQETQYF. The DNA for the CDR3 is TGTGCCAGCAGAAGACAGACCCAAGAGACCCAGTACTTC.

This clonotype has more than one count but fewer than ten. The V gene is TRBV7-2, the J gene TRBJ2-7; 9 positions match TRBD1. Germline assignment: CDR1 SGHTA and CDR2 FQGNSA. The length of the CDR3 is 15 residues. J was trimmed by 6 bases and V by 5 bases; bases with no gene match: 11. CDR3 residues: CASSTGDRASIEQYF. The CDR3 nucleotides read TGTGCCAGCAGCACAGGGGACAGGGCCTCGATCGAGCAGTACTTC.

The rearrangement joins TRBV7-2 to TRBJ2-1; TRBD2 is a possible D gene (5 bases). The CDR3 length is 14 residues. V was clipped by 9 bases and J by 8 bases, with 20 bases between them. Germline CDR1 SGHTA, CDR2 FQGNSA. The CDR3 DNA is TGTGCCAGTAAAAATCCCGGAGGCGAGGATGAGCAGTTCTTC. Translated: CASKNPGGEDEQFF.

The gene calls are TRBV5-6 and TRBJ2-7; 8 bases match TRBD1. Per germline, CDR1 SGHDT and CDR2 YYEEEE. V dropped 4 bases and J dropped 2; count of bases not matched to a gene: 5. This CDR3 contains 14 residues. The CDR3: CASSPGQETYEQYF. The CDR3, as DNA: TGTGCCAGCAGCCCGGGACAGGAGACCTACGAGCAGTACTTC.

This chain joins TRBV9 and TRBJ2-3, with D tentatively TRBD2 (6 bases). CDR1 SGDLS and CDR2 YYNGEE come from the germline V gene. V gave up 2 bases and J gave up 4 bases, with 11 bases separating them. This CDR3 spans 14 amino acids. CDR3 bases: TGTGCCAGCAGCGTCGAGGAGGGGTCAGATACGCAGTATTTT. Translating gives CASSVEEGSDTQYF.

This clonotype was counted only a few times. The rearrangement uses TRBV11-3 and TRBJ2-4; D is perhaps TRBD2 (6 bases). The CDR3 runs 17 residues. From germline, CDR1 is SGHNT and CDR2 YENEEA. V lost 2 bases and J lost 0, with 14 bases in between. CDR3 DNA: TGTGCCAGCAGCTTATCGGGTGCGGGGCCAGCCAAAAACATTCAGTACTTC. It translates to CASSLSGAGPAKNIQYF.

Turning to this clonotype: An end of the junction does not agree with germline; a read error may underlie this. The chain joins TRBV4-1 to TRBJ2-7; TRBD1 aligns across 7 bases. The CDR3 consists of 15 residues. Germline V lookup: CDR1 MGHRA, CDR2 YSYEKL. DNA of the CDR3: TGCGCCAGCAGCGAAGACCCGGGACAGTACTACGAGCAGTACTTC. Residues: CASSEDPGQYYEQYF.

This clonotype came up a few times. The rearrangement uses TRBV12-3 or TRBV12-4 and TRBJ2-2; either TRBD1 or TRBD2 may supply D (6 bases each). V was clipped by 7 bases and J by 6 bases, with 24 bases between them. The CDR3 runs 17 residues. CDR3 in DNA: TGTGCCAGCAAGCAGTGGGGGGACATTGAAAGGGCCGGGGAGCTGTTTTTT. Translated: CASKQWGDIERAGELFF.

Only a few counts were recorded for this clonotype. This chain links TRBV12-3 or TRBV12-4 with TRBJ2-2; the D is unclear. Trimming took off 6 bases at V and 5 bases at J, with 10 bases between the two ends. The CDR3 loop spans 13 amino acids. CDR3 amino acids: CASSLVLTGELFF. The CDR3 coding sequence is TGTGCCAGCAGCCTAGTACTGACCGGGGAGCTGTTTTTT.

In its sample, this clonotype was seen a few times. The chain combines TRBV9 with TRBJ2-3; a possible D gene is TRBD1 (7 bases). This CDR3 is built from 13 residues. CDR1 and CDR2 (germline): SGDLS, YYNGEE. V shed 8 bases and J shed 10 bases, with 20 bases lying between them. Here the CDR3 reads CASEEEGASAQYF. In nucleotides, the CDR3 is TGTGCCAGTGAAGAGGAGGGGGCGTCGGCGCAGTATTTT.

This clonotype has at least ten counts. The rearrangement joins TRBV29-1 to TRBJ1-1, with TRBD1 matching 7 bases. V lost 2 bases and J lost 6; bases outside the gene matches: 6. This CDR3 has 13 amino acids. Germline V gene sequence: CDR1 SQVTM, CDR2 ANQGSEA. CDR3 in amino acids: CSVESDRPSEAFF. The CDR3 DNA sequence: TGCAGCGTTGAATCGGACAGGCCTTCTGAAGCTTTCTTT.

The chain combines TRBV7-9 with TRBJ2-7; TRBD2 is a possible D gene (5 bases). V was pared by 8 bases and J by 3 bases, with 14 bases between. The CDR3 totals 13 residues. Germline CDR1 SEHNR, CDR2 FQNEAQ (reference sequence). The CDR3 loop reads CASLANIGYEQYF. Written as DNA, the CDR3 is TGTGCCAGCCTAGCCAATATTGGCTACGAGCAGTACTTC.

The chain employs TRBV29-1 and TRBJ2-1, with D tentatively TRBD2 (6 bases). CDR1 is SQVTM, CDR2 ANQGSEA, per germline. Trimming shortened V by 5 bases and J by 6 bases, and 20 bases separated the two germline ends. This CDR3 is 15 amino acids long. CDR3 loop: CSVHLGGPNFNEQFF. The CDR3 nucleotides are TGCAGCGTTCATTTGGGGGGTCCAAACTTCAATGAGCAGTTCTTC.

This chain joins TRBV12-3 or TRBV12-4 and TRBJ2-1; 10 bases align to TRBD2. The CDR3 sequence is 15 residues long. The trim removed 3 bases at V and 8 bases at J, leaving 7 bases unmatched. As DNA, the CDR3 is TGTGCCAGCAGTTTTAGGAGCGGGGGGGCAGATGAGCAGTTCTTC. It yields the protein CASSFRSGGADEQFF.

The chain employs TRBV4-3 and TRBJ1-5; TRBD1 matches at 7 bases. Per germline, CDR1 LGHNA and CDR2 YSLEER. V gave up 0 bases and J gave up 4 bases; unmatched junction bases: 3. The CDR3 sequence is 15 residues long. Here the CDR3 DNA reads TGCGCCAGCAGCCAAGAGTCAGGGGGGAATCAGCCCCAGCATTTT. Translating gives CASSQESGGNQPQHF.

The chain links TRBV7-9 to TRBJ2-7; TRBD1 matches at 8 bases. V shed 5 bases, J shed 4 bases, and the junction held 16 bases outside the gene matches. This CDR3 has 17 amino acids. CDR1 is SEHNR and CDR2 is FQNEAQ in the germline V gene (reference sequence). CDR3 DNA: TGTGCCAGCAGCACAGGGGGTATTGGGGGCGCTAGGTACGAGCAGTACTTC. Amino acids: CASSTGGIGGARYEQYF.

CDR3 residues: CASSFPVSNQPQHF. In DNA, the CDR3 is TGTGCCAGCAGTTTTCCCGTTAGCAATCAGCCCCAGCATTTT. The chain links TRBV12-3 or TRBV12-4 to TRBJ1-5; no clear D. Trimming removed 3 bases at V and 0 bases at J, with 6 bases between. The CDR3 is 14 amino acids.

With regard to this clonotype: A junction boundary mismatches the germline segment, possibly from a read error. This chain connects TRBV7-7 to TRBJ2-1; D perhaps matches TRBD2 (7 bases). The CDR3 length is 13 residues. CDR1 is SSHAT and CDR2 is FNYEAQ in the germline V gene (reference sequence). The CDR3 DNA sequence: TGTGCTAGCAGCCAAGGGGGGGCTGCTGAGCAGTTCTTC. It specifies CASSQGGAAEQFF. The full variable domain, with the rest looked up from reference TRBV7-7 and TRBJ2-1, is GAGVSQSPRYKVTKRGQDVTLRCDPISSHATLYWYQQALGQGPEFLTYFNYEAQPDKSGLPSDRFSAERPEGSISTLTIQRTEQRDSAMYRCASSQGGAAEQFFGPGTRLTVL.

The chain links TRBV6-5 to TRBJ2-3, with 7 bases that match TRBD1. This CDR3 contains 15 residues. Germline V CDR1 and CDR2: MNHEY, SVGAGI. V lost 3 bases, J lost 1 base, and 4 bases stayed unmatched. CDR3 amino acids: CASSYGTGGTDTQYF. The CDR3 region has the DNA TGTGCCAGCAGTTATGGTACAGGGGGCACAGATACGCAGTATTTT.

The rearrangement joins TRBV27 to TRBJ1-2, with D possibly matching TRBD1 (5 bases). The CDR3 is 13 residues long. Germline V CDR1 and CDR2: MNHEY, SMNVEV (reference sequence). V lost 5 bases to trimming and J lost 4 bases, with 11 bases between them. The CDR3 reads CASSEGYRYGYTF. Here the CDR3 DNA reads TGTGCCAGCAGTGAGGGGTACCGCTATGGCTACACCTTC.

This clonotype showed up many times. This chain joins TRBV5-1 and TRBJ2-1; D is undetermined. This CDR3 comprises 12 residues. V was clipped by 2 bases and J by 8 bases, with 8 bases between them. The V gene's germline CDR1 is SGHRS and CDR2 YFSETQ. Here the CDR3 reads CASSFKAYEQFF. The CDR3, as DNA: TGCGCCAGCAGCTTTAAAGCTTATGAGCAGTTCTTC.